This TCR beta chain was captured in a study of technical replicates of blood from several donors. The protocol was immunoSEQ multiplex PCR, while the TCRdb copy is restricted to in-frame clones and leaves out a portion. The sample shows fewer than 45,000 clones, around 96% of them seen only once. The sequencing input was T cells isolated from PBMCs. This TCR was recovered from a human donor in good health.

The CDR3 nucleotides read TGTGCCAGCATTGCCAGGGGAGTTGAAAAACTGTTTTTT. Translating gives CASIARGVEKLFF. The genes are TRBV28 and TRBJ1-4, with D possibly being TRBD1 (6 bases). Germline CDR1 reads MDHEN; CDR2 reads SYDVKM. The CDR3 is 13 residues long. Trimming removed 7 bases from V and 7 bases from J, with 13 bases in between.